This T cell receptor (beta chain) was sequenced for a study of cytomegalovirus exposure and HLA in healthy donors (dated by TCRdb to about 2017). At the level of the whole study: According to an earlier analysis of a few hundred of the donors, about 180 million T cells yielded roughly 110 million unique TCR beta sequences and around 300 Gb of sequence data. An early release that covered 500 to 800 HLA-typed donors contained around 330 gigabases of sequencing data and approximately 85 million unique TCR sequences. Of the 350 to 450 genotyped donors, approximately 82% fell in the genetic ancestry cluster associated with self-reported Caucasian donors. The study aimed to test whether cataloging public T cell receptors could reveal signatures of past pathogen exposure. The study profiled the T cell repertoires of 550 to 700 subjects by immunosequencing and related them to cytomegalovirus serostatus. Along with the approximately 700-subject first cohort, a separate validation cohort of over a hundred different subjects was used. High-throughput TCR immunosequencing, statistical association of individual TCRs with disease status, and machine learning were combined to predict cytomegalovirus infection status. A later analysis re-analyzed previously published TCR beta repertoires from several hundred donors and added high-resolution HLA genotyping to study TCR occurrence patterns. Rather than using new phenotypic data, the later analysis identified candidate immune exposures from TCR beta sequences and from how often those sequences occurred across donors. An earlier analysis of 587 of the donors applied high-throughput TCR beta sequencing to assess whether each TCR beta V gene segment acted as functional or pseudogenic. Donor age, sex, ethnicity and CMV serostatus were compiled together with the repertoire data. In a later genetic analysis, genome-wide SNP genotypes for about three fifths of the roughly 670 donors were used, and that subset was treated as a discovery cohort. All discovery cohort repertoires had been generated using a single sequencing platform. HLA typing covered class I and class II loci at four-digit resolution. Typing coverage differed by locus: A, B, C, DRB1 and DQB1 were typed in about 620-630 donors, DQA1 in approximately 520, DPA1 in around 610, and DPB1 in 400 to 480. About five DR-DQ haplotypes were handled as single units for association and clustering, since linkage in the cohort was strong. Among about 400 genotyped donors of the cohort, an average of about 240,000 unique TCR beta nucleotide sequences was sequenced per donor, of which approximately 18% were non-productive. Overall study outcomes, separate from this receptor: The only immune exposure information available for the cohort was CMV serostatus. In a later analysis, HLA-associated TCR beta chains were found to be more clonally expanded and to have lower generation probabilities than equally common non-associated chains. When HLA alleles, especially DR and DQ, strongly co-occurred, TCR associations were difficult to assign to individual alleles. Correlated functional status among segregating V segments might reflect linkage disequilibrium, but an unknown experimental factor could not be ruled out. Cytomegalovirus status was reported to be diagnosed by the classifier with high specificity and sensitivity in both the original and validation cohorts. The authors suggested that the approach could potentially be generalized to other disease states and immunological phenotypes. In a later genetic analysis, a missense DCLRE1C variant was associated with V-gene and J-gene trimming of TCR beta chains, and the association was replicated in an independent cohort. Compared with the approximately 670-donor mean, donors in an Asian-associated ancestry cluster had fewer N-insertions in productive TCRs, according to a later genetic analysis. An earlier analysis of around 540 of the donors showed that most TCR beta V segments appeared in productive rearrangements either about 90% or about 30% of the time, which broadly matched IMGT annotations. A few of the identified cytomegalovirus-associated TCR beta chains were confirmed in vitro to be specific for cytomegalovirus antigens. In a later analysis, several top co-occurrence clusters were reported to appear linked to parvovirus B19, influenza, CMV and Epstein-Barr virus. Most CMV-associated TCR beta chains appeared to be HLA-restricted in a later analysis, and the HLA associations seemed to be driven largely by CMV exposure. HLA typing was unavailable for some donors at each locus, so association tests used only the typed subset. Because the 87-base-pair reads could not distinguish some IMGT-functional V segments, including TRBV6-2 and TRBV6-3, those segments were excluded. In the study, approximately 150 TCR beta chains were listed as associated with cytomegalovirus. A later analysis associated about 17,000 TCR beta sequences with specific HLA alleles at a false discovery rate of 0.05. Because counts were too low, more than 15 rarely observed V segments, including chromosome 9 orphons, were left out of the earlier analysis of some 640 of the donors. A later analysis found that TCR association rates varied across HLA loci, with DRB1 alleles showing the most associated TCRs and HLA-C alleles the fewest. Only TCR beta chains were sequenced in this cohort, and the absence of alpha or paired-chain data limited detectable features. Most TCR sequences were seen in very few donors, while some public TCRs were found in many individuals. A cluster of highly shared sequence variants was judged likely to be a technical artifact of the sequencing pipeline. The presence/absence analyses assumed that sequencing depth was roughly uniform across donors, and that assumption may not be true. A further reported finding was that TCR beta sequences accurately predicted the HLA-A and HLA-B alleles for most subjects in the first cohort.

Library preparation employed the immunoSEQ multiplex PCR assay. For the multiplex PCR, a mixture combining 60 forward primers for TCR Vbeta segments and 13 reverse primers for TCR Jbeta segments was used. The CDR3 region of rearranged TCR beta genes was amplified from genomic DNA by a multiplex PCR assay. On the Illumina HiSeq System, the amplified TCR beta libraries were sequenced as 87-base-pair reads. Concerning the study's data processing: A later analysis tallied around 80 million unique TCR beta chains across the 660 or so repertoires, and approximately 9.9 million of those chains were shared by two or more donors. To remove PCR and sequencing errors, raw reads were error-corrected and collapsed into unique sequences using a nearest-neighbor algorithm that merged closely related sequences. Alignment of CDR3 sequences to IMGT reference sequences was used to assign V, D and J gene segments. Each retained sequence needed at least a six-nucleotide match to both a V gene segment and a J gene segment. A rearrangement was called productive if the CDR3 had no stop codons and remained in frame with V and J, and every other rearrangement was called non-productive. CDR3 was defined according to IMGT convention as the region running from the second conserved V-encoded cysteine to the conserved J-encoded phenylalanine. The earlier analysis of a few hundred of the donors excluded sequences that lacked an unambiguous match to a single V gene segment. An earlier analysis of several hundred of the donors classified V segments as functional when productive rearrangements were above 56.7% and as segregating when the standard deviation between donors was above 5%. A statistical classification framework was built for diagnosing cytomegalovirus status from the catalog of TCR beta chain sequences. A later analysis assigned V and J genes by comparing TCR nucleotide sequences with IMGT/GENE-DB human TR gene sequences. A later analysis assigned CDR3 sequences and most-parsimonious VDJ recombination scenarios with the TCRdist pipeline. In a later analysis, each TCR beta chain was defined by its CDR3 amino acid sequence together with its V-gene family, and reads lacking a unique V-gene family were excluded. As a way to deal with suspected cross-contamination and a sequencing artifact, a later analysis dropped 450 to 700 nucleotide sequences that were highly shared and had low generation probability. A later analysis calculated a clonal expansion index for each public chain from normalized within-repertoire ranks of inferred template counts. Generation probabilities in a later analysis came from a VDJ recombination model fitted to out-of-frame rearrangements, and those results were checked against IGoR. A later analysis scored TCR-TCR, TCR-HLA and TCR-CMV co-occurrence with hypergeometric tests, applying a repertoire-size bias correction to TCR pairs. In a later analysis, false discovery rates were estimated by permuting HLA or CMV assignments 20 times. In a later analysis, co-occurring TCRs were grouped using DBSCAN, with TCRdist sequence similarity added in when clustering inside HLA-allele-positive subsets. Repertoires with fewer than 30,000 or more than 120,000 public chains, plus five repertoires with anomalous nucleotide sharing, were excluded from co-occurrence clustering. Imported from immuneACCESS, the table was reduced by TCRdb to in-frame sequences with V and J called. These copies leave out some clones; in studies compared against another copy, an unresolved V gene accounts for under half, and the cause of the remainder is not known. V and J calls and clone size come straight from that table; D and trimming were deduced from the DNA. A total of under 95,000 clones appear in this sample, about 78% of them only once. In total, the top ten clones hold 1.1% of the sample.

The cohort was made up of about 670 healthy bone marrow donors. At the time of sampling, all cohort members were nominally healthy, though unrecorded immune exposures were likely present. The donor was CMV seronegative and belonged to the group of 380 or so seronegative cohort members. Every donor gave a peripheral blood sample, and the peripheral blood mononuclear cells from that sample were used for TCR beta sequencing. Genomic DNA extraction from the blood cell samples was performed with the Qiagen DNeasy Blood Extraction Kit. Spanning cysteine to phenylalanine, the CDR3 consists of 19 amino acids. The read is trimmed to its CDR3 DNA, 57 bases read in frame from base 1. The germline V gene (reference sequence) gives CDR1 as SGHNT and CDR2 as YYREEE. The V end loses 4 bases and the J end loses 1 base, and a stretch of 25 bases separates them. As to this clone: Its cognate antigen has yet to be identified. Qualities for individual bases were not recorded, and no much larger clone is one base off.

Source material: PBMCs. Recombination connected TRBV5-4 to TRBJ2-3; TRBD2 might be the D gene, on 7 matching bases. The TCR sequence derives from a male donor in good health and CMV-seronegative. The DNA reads TGTGCCAGCAGCAGGGGGGGGAGGGGAGGGTTGGTCGGCACAGATACGCAGTATTTT. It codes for CASSRGGRGGLVGTDTQYF.